A single sample gave rise to the 26 T cell receptor beta chains below, sequenced in a study of blood T cell repertoires in COVID-19. Sequencing used immunoSEQ multiplex PCR; TCRdb keeps in-frame clones, though not all of them. The data contain about 290,000 clones, 85% of them singletons. Sequencing used peripheral blood. The receptors were gathered from a woman aged 45-65 years with active or convalescent COVID-19.

This chain links TRBV7-7 with TRBJ2-5; the match to TRBD1 covers 8 bases. The V segment lost 5 bases and the J segment 1 base; nucleotides outside the gene matches: 6. CDR3 length: 15 amino acids. Germline CDR1 and CDR2: SSHAT and FNYEAQ (reference sequence). CDR3 protein: CASSLGQGRQETQYF. As DNA, the CDR3 is TGTGCCAGCAGCCTTGGACAGGGACGCCAAGAGACCCAGTACTTC.

V usage is TRBV7-9 and J usage is TRBJ1-1, with D maybe TRBD1 (6 bases). This CDR3 contains 12 residues. The V end was cut by 5 bases, the J end by 7 bases, with 11 bases between. Germline values: CDR1 SEHNR, CDR2 FQNEAQ (reference sequence). This chain's CDR3 is CASSPGTFEAFF. Written as DNA, the CDR3 is TGTGCCAGCAGCCCCGGGACATTTGAAGCTTTCTTT. Filled out from reference TRBV7-9 and TRBJ1-1, the complete variable domain reads DTGVSQNPRHKITKRGQNVTFRCDPISEHNRLYWYRQTLGQGPEFLTYFQNEAQLEKSRLLSDRFSAERPKGSFSTLEIQRTEQGDSAMYLCASSPGTFEAFFGQGTRLTVV.

This chain links TRBV18 with TRBJ1-6; a possible D gene is TRBD1 (6 bases). Trimming removed 5 bases at V and 8 bases at J, with 16 bases between. The CDR3 is 15 amino acids. Germline assignment: CDR1 KGHSH and CDR2 LQKENI. The CDR3 loop reads CASSRDGRGDSPLHF. CDR3 coding DNA: TGTGCCAGCTCAAGGGACGGCAGGGGTGATTCACCCCTCCACTTT. Based on the CDR3 plus reference TRBV18 and TRBJ1-6, the full variable domain is NAGVMQNPRHLVRRRGQEARLRCSPMKGHSHVYWYRQLPEEGLKFMVYLQKENIIDESGMPKERFSAEFPKEGPSILRIQQVVRGDSAAYFCASSRDGRGDSPLHFGNGTRLTVT.

The gene calls are TRBV6-5 and TRBJ2-7; tentative D call: TRBD1 (5 bases). Looked up from germline, CDR1 is MNHEY and CDR2 is SVGAGI. This CDR3 spans 15 amino acids. The germline V and J ends were trimmed by 9 bases and 2 bases, with 20 bases remaining between them. The CDR3 DNA sequence: TGTGCCAGTGAATTGATGGGGCAGGGCCCCTACGAGCAGTACTTC. Protein sequence: CASELMGQGPYEQYF.

The V and J genes are TRBV13 and TRBJ2-3; a weak D match, TRBD2 (6 bases). Germline V gene data show CDR1 as PRHDT and CDR2 as FYEKMQ (reference sequence). The CDR3 totals 16 residues. Trimming took 5 bases from V and 6 from J, leaving 21 bases between them. The CDR3 region has the DNA TGTGCCAGCAGCGGCCCGCCGGTCGGGAGAGTCGATACGCAGTATTTT. Protein: CASSGPPVGRVDTQYF.

The V call is TRBV5-1, the J call TRBJ2-3, with 7 positions matching TRBD1. J gave up 1 base and V 2 bases, and 4 bases lay outside the gene matches. The CDR3 extends over 15 amino acids. Looked up from germline, CDR1 is SGHRS and CDR2 is YFSETQ. The CDR3 DNA reads as TGCGCCAGCAGCTTATCCGGGACAGGCACAGATACGCAGTATTTT. This codes for CASSLSGTGTDTQYF.

The chain links TRBV7-9 to TRBJ2-3; the D is unclear. Between the trimmed V and J ends, which lost 5 bases and 4 bases, there was a span of 13 bases. Germline V gene lookup returns CDR1 SEHNR and CDR2 FQNEAQ (reference sequence). CDR3 length: 14 residues. The DNA for the CDR3 is TGTGCCAGCAGCCCCCCTAAATTGGCAGATACGCAGTATTTT. This gives the protein CASSPPKLADTQYF.

J is TRBJ2-5 and V is TRBV7-9; maybe TRBD1 (7 bases). The germline V and J ends were trimmed by 1 base and 3 bases, with 18 bases remaining between them. CDR3 length: 17 amino acids. Germline CDR1 SEHNR, CDR2 FQNEAQ (reference sequence). CDR3 nucleotides: TGTGCCAGCAGCTTAGGGCGGGACAGCAGGGGAGAAGAGACCCAGTACTTC. It is translated as CASSLGRDSRGEETQYF.

CDR3 DNA: TGCGCCAGCAGTGAGGACCTGGGGACAGTGGCTGGAAACACCATATATTTT. Protein: CASSEDLGTVAGNTIYF. The V gene is TRBV10-2, the J gene TRBJ1-3, with 7 positions matching TRBD1. The germline V gene has CDR1 WSHSY and CDR2 SAAADI. The CDR3 extends over 17 amino acids. The trim removed 2 bases at V and 2 bases at J, leaving 9 bases unmatched.

This clone was counted only a few times. The chain recombines TRBV6-5 with TRBJ1-5, with 7 bases identical to TRBD1. Germline CDR1 and CDR2: MNHEY and SVGAGI. The CDR3 totals 14 residues. V dropped 11 bases and J dropped 0; count of bases not matched to a gene: 7. The CDR3 protein is CASWDRVSNQPQHF. As DNA, the CDR3 is TGTGCCTCCTGGGACAGAGTTAGCAATCAGCCCCAGCATTTT.

V gene TRBV5-4 combines with J gene TRBJ2-7, with 9 bases lining up with TRBD2. The CDR3 loop spans 15 amino acids. Trimming cost V 4 bases and J 0 bases; bases outside gene matches: 5. Per the germline V gene, CDR1 is SGHNT and CDR2 is YYREEE (reference sequence). The CDR3 DNA is TGTGCCAGCAGCCCTAGCGGGGTAAGCTCCTACGAGCAGTACTTC. Its protein product is CASSPSGVSSYEQYF.

The rearrangement uses TRBV19 and TRBJ1-4; D uncertain. Trimming removed 3 bases from V and 7 bases from J, with 21 bases in between. CDR3 length equals 17 residues. The germline gives CDR1 LNHDA, CDR2 SQIVND (reference sequence). The CDR3 protein is CASSILSGSRGSEKLFF. CDR3 bases: TGTGCCAGTAGTATTTTATCGGGATCGCGAGGGAGTGAAAAACTGTTTTTT.

The chain has TRBV3-1 (or the pseudogene TRBV3-2) and TRBJ2-7; TRBD2 matches at 11 bases. Germline values: CDR1 LGHDT, CDR2 YNNKEL (reference sequence). This CDR3 region has 16 residues. V shed 3 bases, J shed 1 base, and the junction held 5 bases outside the gene matches. CDR3 nucleotides: TGTGCCAGCAGCCAGCAACTAGCGGGAGTATCCTACGAGCAGTACTTC. It encodes CASSQQLAGVSYEQYF.

The chain couples TRBV11-2 to TRBJ1-6; TRBD1 agrees at 8 bases. The germline CDR1 and CDR2 sequences are SGHAT and FQNNGV. CDR3 length equals 16 residues. V gave up 5 bases and J gave up 7 bases; unmatched junction bases: 10. The DNA of the CDR3 is TGTGCCAGCAGCGCCAGGACAGGGTTCGGAAATTCACCCCTCCACTTT. The encoded protein is CASSARTGFGNSPLHF. Full variable domain (remainder filled in from reference TRBV11-2 and TRBJ1-6): EAGVAQSPRYKIIEKRQSVAFWCNPISGHATLYWYQQILGQGPKLLIQFQNNGVVDDSQLPKDRFSAERLKGVDSTLKIQPAKLEDSAVYLCASSARTGFGNSPLHFGNGTRLTVT.

In this sample, this clone turned up once. The chain links TRBV5-1 to TRBJ2-5; D remains ambiguous. The CDR3 consists of 14 residues. Trimming cost V 0 bases and J 3 bases, with 9 bases left between them. From germline, CDR1 is SGHRS and CDR2 YFSETQ. The chain's CDR3 is CASSLDPNKETQYF. CDR3 DNA sequence: TGCGCCAGCAGCTTGGATCCTAATAAAGAGACCCAGTACTTC.

This clone came up once. This chain links TRBV14 with TRBJ1-3; 7 nucleotides line up with TRBD1. Trimming at V came to 5 bases and at J to 0 bases, leaving 10 bases not matched to a gene. CDR1 SGHDN and CDR2 FVKESK come from the germline V gene. This CDR3 has 17 amino acids. Here the CDR3 reads CASSRWDSASSGNTIYF. CDR3 sequence (DNA): TGTGCCAGCAGCAGATGGGACAGCGCTTCCTCTGGAAACACCATATATTTT.

This clone was observed a single time. V usage is TRBV21-1 and J usage is TRBJ2-3; the D call in the table, TRBD2, was not verified against the DNA. TRBV21-1 is annotated as a pseudogene. CDR3 length equals 19 residues. The CDR3 is CASSKVPPWGREGPIAQYF. The CDR3 region has the DNA TGTGCCAGCAGCAAAGTCCCGCCCTGGGGGCGGGAGGGCCCTATCGCGCAGTATTTT.

The J gene is TRBJ2-1, the V gene TRBV5-6; TRBD2 matches at 13 bases. CDR3 length: 17 residues. The germline CDR1 and CDR2 sequences are SGHDT and YYEEEE. The ends lost 3 bases at V and 0 bases at J; junction bases unmatched: 3. CDR3 coding DNA: TGTGCCAGCAGCTCCCGGACTAGCGGGAGCTCCTACAATGAGCAGTTCTTC. Translating gives CASSSRTSGSSYNEQFF.

A note on this clone: Other nucleotide sequences in the sample specify the same CDR3. The gene calls are TRBV5-1 and TRBJ1-4; no definite D call. The CDR3 spans 14 residues. The V and J ends lost 1 base and 0 bases respectively, with 4 bases between them. Per the germline V gene, CDR1 is SGHRS and CDR2 is YFSETQ. CDR3 residues: CASSLTATNEKLFF. In DNA form, the CDR3 reads TGCGCCAGCAGCTTGACAGCAACTAATGAAAAACTGTTTTTT.

The V gene is TRBV3-1 (or the pseudogene TRBV3-2), the J gene TRBJ2-7, with 10 bases aligning to TRBD2. CDR1 is LGHDT, CDR2 YNNKEL, per germline (reference sequence). V lost 3 bases to trimming and J lost 0 bases; unmatched junction nucleotides: 5. CDR3 length: 16 residues. Here the CDR3 reads CASSQMGLASSYEQYF. As DNA, the CDR3 is TGTGCCAGCAGCCAGATGGGACTAGCGTCCTCCTACGAGCAGTACTTC.

The chain combines TRBV21-1 with TRBJ1-3; no DNA check was done on the table's D call, TRBD1. TRBV21-1 is designated a pseudogene. The CDR3 runs to 15 residues. The CDR3 DNA reads as TGTGCCAGCAGCATCGACAGGGGAGCCGGAAACACCATATATTTT. Protein: CASSIDRGAGNTIYF.

This clone was seen a handful of times. The chain uses TRBV3-1 (or the pseudogene TRBV3-2) and TRBJ1-2; D remains unclear. The ends were cut back, 0 bases at V and 4 bases at J, with 9 bases in the middle. CDR3 length: 14 amino acids. Germline CDR1 LGHDT, CDR2 YNNKEL (reference sequence). This chain's CDR3 is CASSQDQEVYGYTF. In DNA form, the CDR3 reads TGTGCCAGCAGCCAAGATCAGGAAGTCTATGGCTACACCTTC.

Turning to this clone: A single base separates this from a much larger clone, so it may be a read error. V gene TRBV9 combines with J gene TRBJ1-2; 9 bases are shared with TRBD1. The ends lost 4 bases at V and 4 bases at J; junction bases unmatched: 2. This CDR3 comprises 13 residues. Looked up from germline, CDR1 is SGDLS and CDR2 is YYNGEE. The CDR3 coding sequence is TGTGCCAGCAGCCAGGGACAGGGCTATGGCTACACCTTC. It codes for CASSQGQGYGYTF.

CDR3 coding DNA: TGCGCCAGCAGCCAAGATAACAGGGGATTCTATGGCTACACCTTC. Translation: CASSQDNRGFYGYTF. The rearrangement links TRBV4-1 to TRBJ1-2; 7 bases line up with TRBD1. The CDR3 loop spans 15 amino acids. The V segment lost 0 bases and the J segment 4 bases; nucleotides outside the gene matches: 5. CDR1 is MGHRA and CDR2 is YSYEKL in the germline V gene.

V and J are TRBV2 and TRBJ2-7; D is possibly TRBD1 (6 bases). CDR3 length equals 12 residues. Deletions cut 6 bases from V and 6 bases from J, with 12 bases between. Looked up from germline, CDR1 is SNHLY and CDR2 is FYNNEI. The CDR3 region is CASSADRSEQYF. CDR3 DNA: TGTGCCAGCAGCGCCGACAGGTCCGAGCAGTACTTC.

V usage is TRBV2 and J usage is TRBJ2-2, with 8 bases lining up with TRBD2. This CDR3 has 15 residues. The germline V gene has CDR1 SNHLY and CDR2 FYNNEI. V was pared by 9 bases and J by 6 bases, with 12 bases of the junction left unmatched. CDR3 in DNA: TGTGCCAGGGCAACTAGCGGAGCCCTTCCCGGGGAGCTGTTTTTT. Amino acids: CARATSGALPGELFF.